This T cell receptor beta chain was sequenced during a study of regulatory T cells in long-lasting Graves disease. Study overall: The study counted Graves' disease as persistent given over 5 years of antithyroid drugs and positive TSH receptor antibodies.

Construction of TCR beta libraries relied on iRepertoire HTBI primers and on Arm-PCR targeting CDR3 regions. Each CDR3 protein is one row after TCRdb ran MiXCR on the multiplex PCR reads. The sample lists about 470,000 distinct CDR3 sequences, roughly 21% occurring once. The time point denotes: persistent/refractory GD, antithyroid drugs over 5 years with positive TRAb. There was RNA extracted from PBMCs, and the TCR library was made from it. Nine milliliters of peripheral blood were taken and placed in EDTA tubes. Overall study findings and caveats: It was in persistent disease that TRBV28, TRBJ1-2 and TRBJ2-5 were favored.

The CDR3 totals 14 residues. The germline CDR1 and CDR2 sequences are MDHEN and SYDVKM. V lost 3 bases to trimming and J lost 4 bases, with 12 bases between them. This clonotype was seen repeatedly, ten times or more. The antigen remains unidentified. The receptor's source is a female donor with Graves disease. V is TRBV28 and J is TRBJ1-1; tentative D call: TRBD1 (5 bases). The sequenced sample was peripheral blood mononuclear cells (PBMCs), obtained when the disease was refractory, from a patient treated with antithyroid drugs. CDR3 coding DNA: TGTGCCAGCAGTTTGGGGGATGAGGCCACTGAAGCTTTCTTT. The encoded protein is CASSLGDEATEAFF.